This TCR beta chain is from a study of blood T cells in healthy people across ages. This CDR3 spans 14 amino acids. The V end lost 4 bases, the J end lost 4 bases, and 12 bases lay between the germline ends. In germline, CDR1 is KGHDR, CDR2 SFDVKD. With a J-beta primer mix and a sample-barcoded 5' primer, a second PCR ran 7 to 11 cycles. A tag from a template-switch adaptor with 12 random nucleotides marked each cDNA molecule. Each sample yielded at least 3 million CDR3-containing paired-end reads. TCRdb itself ran the 5' RACE reads through MiXCR, one entry per CDR3 protein. Seen here are about 670,000 distinct CDR3 sequences, roughly half observed once, and the top ten hold 13%. This clonotype came up many times. Every donor gave approximately 10 milliliters of peripheral blood.

Material for sequencing was blood. This chain joins TRBV24-1 and TRBJ2-5; D may be TRBD1 (6 bases). This TCR came from a woman of 80 years or more in good health. The CDR3 loop reads CATSDPGQRETQYF. The CDR3 DNA is TGTGCCACCAGTGACCCTGGACAGAGAGAGACCCAGTACTTC.